This TCR beta chain was documented in a study of PD-L1 blockade in urothelial cancer. Trimming removed 6 bases from V and 6 bases from J, with 7 bases in between. The CDR3 is 11 residues long. Germline lookup yields CDR1 MNHNS and CDR2 SASEGT. Profiling relied on immunoSEQ multiplex PCR, and the TCRdb table lists in-frame clones only, not all of them. The sample lists under 40,000 clones, 87% seen once, with more than 3% in the top ten. The input for sequencing was PBMCs, taken around atezolizumab (anti-PD-L1) treatment. The chain links TRBV6-1 to TRBJ2-3; D unresolved. This TCR came from a man aged 50 to 60 with urothelial cancer. CDR3 sequence: CASSPQDTQYF. Written as DNA, the CDR3 is TGTGCCAGCAGCCCCCAGGATACGCAGTATTTT.